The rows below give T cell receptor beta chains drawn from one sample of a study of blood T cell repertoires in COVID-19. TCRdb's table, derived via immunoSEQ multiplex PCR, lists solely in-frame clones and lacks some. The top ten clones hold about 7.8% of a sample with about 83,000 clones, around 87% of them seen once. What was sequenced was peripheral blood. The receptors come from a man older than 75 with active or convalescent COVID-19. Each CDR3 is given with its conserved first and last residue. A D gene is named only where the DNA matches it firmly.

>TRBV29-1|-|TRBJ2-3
CSSWTTLSTDTQYF
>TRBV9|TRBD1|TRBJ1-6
CASSVGDRTWALHF
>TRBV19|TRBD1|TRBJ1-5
CASSPLDRLNQPQHF
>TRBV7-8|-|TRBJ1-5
CASSLKEGGTQHF
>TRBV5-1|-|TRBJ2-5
CASSPLGGLQETQYF
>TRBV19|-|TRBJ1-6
CASSIGSRRHSPLHF
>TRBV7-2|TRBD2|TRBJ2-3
CASNLASGDTQYF
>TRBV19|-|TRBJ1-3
CASSIDRPSSGNTIYF
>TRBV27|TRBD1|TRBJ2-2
CASSTGQGNTGELFF
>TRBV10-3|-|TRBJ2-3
CAISDIGRTQYF
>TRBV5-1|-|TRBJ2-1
CASSLEAAGYNEQFF
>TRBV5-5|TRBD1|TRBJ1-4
CASSYAPGQGREKLFF
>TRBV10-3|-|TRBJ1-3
CAIRPDSSGNTIYF
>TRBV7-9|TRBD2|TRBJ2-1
CASSLELAGANEQFF
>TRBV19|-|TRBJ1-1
CASSKTRQEAFF
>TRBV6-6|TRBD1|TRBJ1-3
CASSAGQGNSGNTIYF
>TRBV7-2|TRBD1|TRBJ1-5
CASSLVWGQGDPAQHF
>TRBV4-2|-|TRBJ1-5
CASSRGVQGRGQPQHF
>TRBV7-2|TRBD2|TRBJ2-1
CASRGSGRRGIYNEQFF
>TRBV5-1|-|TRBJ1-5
CASSLDSTSNQPQHF
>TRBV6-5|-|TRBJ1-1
CASSTPYGTEAFF
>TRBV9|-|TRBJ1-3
CASSRTDVTGLLSGNTIYF
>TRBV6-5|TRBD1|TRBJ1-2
CASSYLETGRYGYTF
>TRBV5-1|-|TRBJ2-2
CASSLPGSNTGELFF
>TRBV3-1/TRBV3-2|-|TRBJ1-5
CASSRGTGNQPQHF
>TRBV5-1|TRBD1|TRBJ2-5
CASSRLGTEQETQYF
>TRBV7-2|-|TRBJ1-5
CASSSRSGSNQPQHF
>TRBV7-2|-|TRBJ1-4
CASTFGQWDEKLFF
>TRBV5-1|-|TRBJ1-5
CASSLAGGQPQHF
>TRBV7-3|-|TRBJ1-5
CASSPTGSFQPQHF
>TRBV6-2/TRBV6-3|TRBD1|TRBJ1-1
CASSSPGTGGTEAFF
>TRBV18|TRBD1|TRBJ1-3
CASSRIGGTANSGNTIYF
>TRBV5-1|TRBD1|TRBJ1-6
CASSSTGGNSPLHF
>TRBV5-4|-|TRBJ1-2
CASSESGYGYTF
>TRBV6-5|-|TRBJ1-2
CASRRGQPSNYGYTF
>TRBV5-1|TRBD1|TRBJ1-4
CASRLGQGNEKLFF
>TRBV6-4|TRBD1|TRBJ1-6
CASSGYRGTGGPLHF
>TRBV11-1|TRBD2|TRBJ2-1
CASSPLAGGNNEQFF
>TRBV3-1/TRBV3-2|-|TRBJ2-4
CASRGLTKNIQYF
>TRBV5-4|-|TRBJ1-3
CASGDRISSGNTIYF
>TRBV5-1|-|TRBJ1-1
CASSSVWATEAFF
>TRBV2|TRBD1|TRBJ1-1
CASSVEGAGTEAFF
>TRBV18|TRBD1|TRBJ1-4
CASSPPGTGDEKLFF
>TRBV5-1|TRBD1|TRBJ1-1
CASSYDRDLAEAFF
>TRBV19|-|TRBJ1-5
CASSIKGDNQPQHF
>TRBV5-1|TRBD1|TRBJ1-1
CASTLGQASEAFF
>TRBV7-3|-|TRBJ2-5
CASSPRGQYQETQYF
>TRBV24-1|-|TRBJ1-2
CATSDQGSGYGYTF
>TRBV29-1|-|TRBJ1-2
CSVARGDYGYTF
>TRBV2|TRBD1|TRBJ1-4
CASRESGGTTNEKLFF
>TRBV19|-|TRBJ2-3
CASSTAEVTTQYF
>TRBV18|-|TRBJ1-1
CASSPRGGVNTEAFF
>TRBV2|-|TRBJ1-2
CASSVGGMDYGYTF